Shown below are 15 T cell receptor beta chains from a single sample sequenced in a study of OX40 agonist ivuxolimab in advanced cancers. Sequencing used immunoSEQ multiplex PCR; TCRdb keeps in-frame clones, though not all of them. The data contain 30,000 to 40,000 clones, 89% of them singletons. The material sequenced was CD4+ or CD8+ T cells sorted from blood, taken in a trial of the OX40 agonist ivuxolimab. Source of these receptors: an adult with an advanced solid tumor such as melanoma, head and neck, liver or kidney cancer.

V gene TRBV27 combines with J gene TRBJ2-1; 9 bases align to TRBD2. The CDR3 is 17 residues long. The germline V gene encodes CDR1 MNHEY and CDR2 SMNVEV (reference sequence). Trimming took 3 bases from V and 5 from J; bases not matched to a gene: 11. CDR3 DNA: TGTGCCAGCAGTTTTCTTCTGAGGCGGGGGGGAAACAATGAGCAGTTCTTC. Translating gives CASSFLLRRGGNNEQFF.

The chain is built from TRBV7-9 and TRBJ2-1; D is ambiguous. V dropped 1 base and J dropped 9 bases, with 10 bases sitting between them. This CDR3 contains 13 residues. CDR1 is SEHNR, CDR2 FQNEAQ, per germline (reference sequence). In nucleotides, the CDR3 is TGTGCCAGCAGCTTAGGAAGTGGTCCTGAGCAGTTCTTC. Its translation is CASSLGSGPEQFF.

CDR3 sequence reads: CASSSAYEQYF. The CDR3 coding sequence is TGTGCCAGCAGCTCCGCTTACGAGCAGTACTTC. V usage is TRBV9 and J usage is TRBJ2-7; unclear D gene. V lost 4 bases and J 4 bases, leaving 6 bases between the germline ends. The CDR3 extends over 11 amino acids. Germline loops: CDR1 SGDLS, CDR2 YYNGEE.

The chain recombines TRBV28 with TRBJ2-7, with D hard to call. This CDR3 has 12 amino acids. The ends were cut back, 3 bases at V and 0 bases at J, with 3 bases in the middle. The V gene's germline CDR1 is MDHEN and CDR2 SYDVKM. The DNA of the CDR3 is TGTGCCAGCAGTTTCGACTCCTACGAGCAGTACTTC. Residues: CASSFDSYEQYF.

The V and J genes are TRBV11-1 and TRBJ2-1; TRBD2 aligns across 8 bases. CDR1 is SGHAT, CDR2 FQDESV, per germline (reference sequence). V trimming: 5 bases; J trimming: 8 bases; junction bases outside the gene matches: 20. The CDR3 sequence is 18 residues long. CDR3 DNA sequence: TGTGCCAGCAGCGGGGGATCGAAACTAGCGGCACCCCTGGATGAGCAGTTCTTC. Its translation: CASSGGSKLAAPLDEQFF.

This sequence joins TRBV9 and TRBJ1-1; maybe TRBD1 (6 bases). From germline, CDR1 is SGDLS and CDR2 YYNGEE. The CDR3 length is 15 residues. Trimming removed 0 bases at V and 5 bases at J, with 14 bases between. The CDR3 DNA reads TGTGCCAGCAGCGTAGCGATTGGGGGCGCGACTGAAGCTTTCTTT. This codes for CASSVAIGGATEAFF.

The chain recombines TRBV5-8 with TRBJ2-7; possible D gene TRBD1, 6 bases. The V end lost 4 bases, the J end lost 0 bases, and 14 bases lay between the germline ends. The CDR3 consists of 15 residues. Per germline, CDR1 SGHTS and CDR2 YDEGEE. The CDR3 DNA sequence: TGTGCCAGCAGCCCACTCAGGGGAAACTCCTACGAGCAGTACTTC. Its protein is CASSPLRGNSYEQYF. Full variable domain (rest looked up from reference TRBV5-8 and TRBJ2-7): EAGVTQSPTHLIKTRGQQATLRCSPISGHTSVYWYQQALGLGLQFLLWYDEGEERNRGNFPPRFSGRQFPNYSSELNVNALELEDSALYLCASSPLRGNSYEQYFGPGTRLTVT.

The genes are TRBV7-8 and TRBJ2-1; D remains ambiguous. The CDR3 has 13 amino acids. Trimming shortened V by 5 bases and J by 9 bases, and 14 bases separated the two germline ends. Germline CDR1 SGHVS, CDR2 FQNEAQ. In nucleotides, the CDR3 is TGTGCCAGCAGCCCTGGGGTTGTCGGTGAGCAGTTCTTC. It yields the protein CASSPGVVGEQFF.

This clone came up once. V usage is TRBV4-3 and J usage is TRBJ1-2; D unclear. This CDR3 has 16 residues. Trimming pared 3 bases from V and 4 bases from J, leaving 18 bases between. The germline V gene encodes CDR1 LGHNA and CDR2 YSLEER. Here the CDR3 reads CASSQYPAGEGYGYTF. The DNA of the CDR3 is TGCGCCAGCAGCCAGTACCCCGCTGGGGAGGGCTATGGCTACACCTTC.

At least ten counts were recorded for this clone. The chain employs TRBV27 and TRBJ1-4, with a tentative D call TRBD1 (6 bases). This CDR3 contains 16 residues. With 5 bases removed from V and 10 bases from J, the gap between germline ends came to 23 bases. Germline CDR1 is MNHEY and CDR2 is SMNVEV (reference sequence). In DNA, the CDR3 is TGTGCCAGCAGTCTACGACAGGTAGCCCACCTAGGAAAACTGTTTTTT. Translated, it gives CASSLRQVAHLGKLFF. Combining the CDR3 with reference TRBV27 and TRBJ1-4 gives the whole variable domain EAQVTQNPRYLITVTGKKLTVTCSQNMNHEYMSWYRQDPGLGLRQIYYSMNVEVTDKGDVPEGYKVSRKEKRNFPLILESPSPNQTSLYFCASSLRQVAHLGKLFFGSGTQLSVL.

This chain connects TRBV13 to TRBJ2-7, with a weak D call TRBD2 (5 bases). Germline values: CDR1 PRHDT, CDR2 FYEKMQ (reference sequence). This CDR3 comprises 16 residues. Between the trimmed V and J ends, which lost 1 base and 5 bases, there was a span of 18 bases. DNA for the CDR3: TGTGCCAGCAGCTTAGCCCGGGATCTGTCCTCAGACGAGCAGTACTTC. Protein product: CASSLARDLSSDEQYF.

This chain joins TRBV7-6 and TRBJ2-2; D call uncertain. The germline V and J ends were trimmed by 5 bases and 3 bases, with 4 bases remaining between them. The germline gives CDR1 SGHVS, CDR2 FNYEAQ. There are 12 residues in the CDR3. The CDR3 is CASSPYTGELFF. CDR3 sequence (DNA): TGTGCCAGCAGCCCCTACACCGGGGAGCTGTTTTTT.

V and J are TRBV19 and TRBJ1-5, with a weak D call TRBD1 (5 bases). Trimming took off 7 bases at V and 1 base at J, with 20 bases between the two ends. Germline V CDR1 and CDR2: LNHDA, SQIVND (reference sequence). This CDR3 spans 17 amino acids. The CDR3 region has the DNA TGTGCCAGTACCCCTACGTCGGGGCGACTAAGCAATCAGCCCCAGCATTTT. It is translated as CASTPTSGRLSNQPQHF.

The chain is built from TRBV13 and TRBJ2-7; D is unclear. The length of the CDR3 is 13 residues. Germline CDR1 PRHDT, CDR2 FYEKMQ (reference sequence). With 5 bases removed from V and 1 base from J, the gap between germline ends came to 9 bases. The CDR3, as DNA: TGTGCCAGCAGCCCAACCACGTCCTACGAGCAGTACTTC. Amino acid sequence: CASSPTTSYEQYF.

This chain links TRBV27 with TRBJ2-5; D may be TRBD1 or TRBD2 (6 bases each). V lost 5 bases, J lost 5 bases, and 15 bases lay in between. Germline V lookup: CDR1 MNHEY, CDR2 SMNVEV (reference sequence). This CDR3 has 14 amino acids. The CDR3 nucleotides are TGTGCCAGCAGTGAGTCGGGGGCGGGGGAGACCCAGTACTTC. Amino acid sequence: CASSESGAGETQYF.